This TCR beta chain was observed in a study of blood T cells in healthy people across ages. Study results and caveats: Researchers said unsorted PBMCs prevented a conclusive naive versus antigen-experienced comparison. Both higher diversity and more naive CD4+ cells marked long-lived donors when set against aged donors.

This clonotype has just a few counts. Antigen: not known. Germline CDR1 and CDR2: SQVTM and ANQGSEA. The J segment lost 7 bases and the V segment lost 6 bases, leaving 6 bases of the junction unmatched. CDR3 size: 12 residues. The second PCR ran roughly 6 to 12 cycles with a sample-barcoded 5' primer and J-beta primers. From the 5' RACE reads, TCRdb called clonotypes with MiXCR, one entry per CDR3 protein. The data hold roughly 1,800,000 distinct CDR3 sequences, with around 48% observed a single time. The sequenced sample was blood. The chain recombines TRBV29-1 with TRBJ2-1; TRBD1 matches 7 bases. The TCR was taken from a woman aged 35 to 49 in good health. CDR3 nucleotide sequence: TGCAGCGTCCGGCAGGGGGTGAATGAGCAGTTCTTC. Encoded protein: CSVRQGVNEQFF.